Following are 4 T cell receptor beta chains from one sample sequenced in a study of blood T cell repertoires in COVID-19. Clones were read by immunoSEQ multiplex PCR, and TCRdb kept only the in-frame ones, dropping some. The table lists approximately 50,000 clones, about nine tenths of them singletons. Sequencing was done on a sample of peripheral blood. The receptor source for this set is a woman at least 80 years old with acute or convalescent COVID-19.

The chain has TRBV5-1 and TRBJ2-6, with 9 bases aligning to TRBD1. This CDR3 comprises 17 residues. V lost 6 bases to trimming and J lost 0 bases; unmatched junction nucleotides: 7. Germline V CDR1 and CDR2: SGHRS, YFSETQ. The CDR3 nucleotides are TGCGCCAGCACCTGGACAGGGGACAGCTCTGGGGCCAACGTCCTGACTTTC. Its protein product is CASTWTGDSSGANVLTF.

The chain couples TRBV5-4 to TRBJ2-3; 8 bases are a match to TRBD1. With 4 bases clipped from V and 4 bases from J, the junction kept 8 bases outside the gene matches. CDR1 is SGHNT, CDR2 YYREEE, per germline (reference sequence). The CDR3 extends over 15 amino acids. The CDR3 here is CASSPLGQGSDTQYF. The CDR3 coding sequence is TGTGCCAGCAGCCCTCTTGGACAGGGATCAGATACGCAGTATTTT. Combining the CDR3 with reference TRBV5-4 and TRBJ2-3 gives the whole variable domain ETGVTQSPTHLIKTRGQQVTLRCSSQSGHNTVSWYQQALGQGPQFIFQYYREEENGRGNFPPRFSGLQFPNYSSELNVNALELDDSALYLCASSPLGQGSDTQYFGPGTRLTVL.

V and J are TRBV6-5 and TRBJ1-1, with TRBD1 matching over 7 bases. Germline V gives CDR1 MNHEY, CDR2 SVGAGI. The CDR3 spans 15 residues. J was trimmed by 8 bases and V by 4 bases; bases with no gene match: 13. CDR3 DNA sequence: TGTGCCAGCAGTTTCCGAGACAGGGTAGGGCTAGAAGCTTTCTTT. Amino acids: CASSFRDRVGLEAFF.

The chain employs TRBV5-1 and TRBJ2-5, with 8 bases that match TRBD1. With V trimmed by 0 bases and J by 2 bases, 21 bases remained unmatched. The CDR3 spans 21 residues. Germline CDR1 reads SGHRS; CDR2 reads YFSETQ. CDR3 loop: CASSLAGGQGAIGAKQETQYF. The CDR3, as DNA: TGCGCCAGCAGCTTGGCAGGAGGGCAGGGGGCCATCGGGGCGAAGCAAGAGACCCAGTACTTC.